Here is one T cell receptor beta chain with its context. This entry comes from a study of blood T cell repertoires in COVID-19. Libraries were prepared by immunoSEQ multiplex PCR; TCRdb keeps only in-frame clonotypes and omits some of them. The table has 270,000 or so clones, 85% to 90% seen once. The length of the CDR3 is 13 residues. Germline V gene data show CDR1 as SGHTA and CDR2 as FQGNSA. V lost 5 bases to trimming and J lost 6 bases; unmatched junction nucleotides: 4. Material for sequencing was peripheral blood. The rearrangement joins TRBV7-2 to TRBJ2-3; the match to TRBD1 covers 8 bases. This TCR came from a woman between 25 and 40 years old with COVID-19, enrolled during active disease. The CDR3 reads CASSPRDRDTQYF. CDR3 bases: TGTGCCAGCAGCCCCCGGGACAGGGATACGCAGTATTTT.